This TCR beta chain was captured by sequencing in a study of CD8 T cells in Susac syndrome. About this clonotype itself: No antigen is known for it.

Reverse transcription of roughly 0.5 to 1 ug RNA was performed with random hexamers. The method of amplification for TCR beta CDR3 was immunoSEQ multiplex PCR, covering 54 Vbeta and 13 Jbeta. TCRdb re-analysed the immunoSEQ multiplex PCR reads in MiXCR, keeping a single row per CDR3 protein. The data hold about 200,000 distinct CDR3 sequences, with about 91% observed a single time. TCR beta sequences were obtained from blood CD8+ and CD4+ T cells. Study results and limitations: In Susac patients, clonal expansion was not detected in CD4+ cells. The study admitted that it had a relatively small number of individuals in its TCR sequencing and HLA analysis.

Sequencing was carried out using CD4+ T cells from PBMCs. This TCR was recovered from a human donor with Susac syndrome.

CDR3 region: CASSPTDRNTEAFF. The DNA of the CDR3 is TGTGCCAGCTCACCAACGGACAGGAACACTGAAGCTTTCTTT. J is TRBJ1-1 and V is TRBV18; D is possibly TRBD1 (6 bases). The V and J ends lost 2 bases and 1 base respectively, with 8 bases between them. The CDR3 is made up of 14 amino acids. Germline V gene sequence: CDR1 KGHSH, CDR2 LQKENI.